The 19 T cell receptor beta chains listed next were all sequenced from one sample in a study of shared clonotypes between healthy human individuals. The data were produced by immunoSEQ multiplex PCR, yet TCRdb's version contains in-frame clones alone and is incomplete. The repertoire holds 2 million to 2.5 million clones, with 85% to 95% as singletons. Sample: naive CD4+ T cells from PBMCs. Documented subset: CD45RA+ positively selected. These receptors came from a man aged 18 to 29 in good health. Some clones in this sample may be carry-over from other donors' samples.

This clone was seen a few times. The chain uses TRBV2 and TRBJ1-5; D ambiguous. Germline-derived CDR1 and CDR2 are SNHLY and FYNNEI. CDR3 length: 14 amino acids. V was trimmed by 1 base and J by 6 bases, leaving 10 bases between them. DNA of the CDR3: TGTGCCAGCAGTGAAGTCGTGGTGGTTCAGCCCCAGCATTTT. It codes for CASSEVVVVQPQHF.

This chain joins TRBV11-2 and TRBJ2-7; D may be TRBD1 (6 bases). Germline V CDR1 and CDR2: SGHAT, FQNNGV. The CDR3 covers 15 residues. Trimming removed 8 bases at V and 7 bases at J, with 24 bases between. CDR3 nucleotide sequence: TGTGCCAGCGCTCTGATAACGGGACAATCACGAGAGCAGTACTTC. The encoded protein is CASALITGQSREQYF.

This chain uses TRBV6-1 with TRBJ2-3; 9 nucleotides agree with TRBD1. The germline CDR1 and CDR2 sequences are MNHNS and SASEGT. The CDR3 totals 15 residues. V shed 6 bases, J shed 0 bases, and the junction held 4 bases outside the gene matches. The CDR3 protein is CASSLQGASTDTQYF. In DNA form, the CDR3 reads TGTGCCAGCAGCCTACAGGGGGCGAGCACAGATACGCAGTATTTT.

The V call is TRBV19, the J call TRBJ2-7; the D gene is possibly TRBD2 (6 bases). Looked up from germline, CDR1 is LNHDA and CDR2 is SQIVND (reference sequence). Trimming shortened V by 3 bases and J by 4 bases, and 25 bases separated the two germline ends. CDR3 length equals 18 residues. The CDR3 protein is CASSIVEGRELGSYEQYF. The DNA of the CDR3 is TGTGCCAGTAGTATTGTTGAGGGTCGGGAGCTCGGGTCTTACGAGCAGTACTTC.

This chain joins TRBV11-3 and TRBJ2-1, with no clear D. Germline V lookup: CDR1 SGHNT, CDR2 YENEEA. This CDR3 region has 15 residues. Between the trimmed V and J ends, which lost 5 bases and 4 bases, there was a span of 15 bases. CDR3 region: CASSASPEIYNEQFF. In DNA, the CDR3 is TGTGCCAGCAGCGCGTCCCCAGAGATTTACAATGAGCAGTTCTTC.

As to this clone: This specimen includes other DNA sequences encoding the same CDR3. The chain joins TRBV28 to TRBJ1-4, with TRBD1 identical over 7 bases. This CDR3 has 17 amino acids. Trimming took 5 bases from V and 0 from J; bases not matched to a gene: 9. Germline CDR1 MDHEN, CDR2 SYDVKM. In DNA, the CDR3 is TGTGCCAGCAGTCTTCCCCGACAGGGAACAACTAATGAAAAACTGTTTTTT. Amino acids: CASSLPRQGTTNEKLFF.

The chain couples TRBV5-1 to TRBJ2-3, with TRBD2 as a possible D gene (5 bases). The CDR3 loop spans 15 amino acids. Trimming cost V 4 bases and J 2 bases, with 14 bases left between them. CDR1 is SGHRS and CDR2 is YFSETQ in the germline V gene. CDR3 sequence (DNA): TGCGCCAGCAGCCCCTCAAGCGGATCCACAGATACGCAGTATTTT. Amino acids: CASSPSSGSTDTQYF.

The chain uses TRBV5-4 and TRBJ1-1; D is ambiguous. V dropped 0 bases and J dropped 7 bases, with 16 bases sitting between them. There are 15 residues in the CDR3. Per germline, CDR1 SGHNT and CDR2 YYREEE (reference sequence). Written as DNA, the CDR3 is TGTGCCAGCAGCTTGGAGACCTACTTGGCGGGTGAAGCTTTCTTT. Translating it yields CASSLETYLAGEAFF.

The CDR3 DNA is TGTGCCAGCAGTTTAGCAGACAGTAAAAATCAGCCCCAGCATTTT. It yields the protein CASSLADSKNQPQHF. The chain uses TRBV28 and TRBJ1-5; weak D call: TRBD1 (5 bases). The ends were cut back, 2 bases at V and 4 bases at J, with 12 bases in the middle. The CDR3 runs 15 residues. Germline V CDR1 and CDR2: MDHEN, SYDVKM.

The V and J genes are TRBV1 and TRBJ2-7; the D call TRBD2 from the table was never checked on the DNA. TRBV1 corresponds to a pseudogene. The CDR3 is 13 residues long. CDR3 sequence: CTSSPREIYEQYF. CDR3 nucleotide sequence: TGCACCAGCAGCCCGAGGGAGATCTACGAGCAGTACTTC.

As DNA, the CDR3 is TGTGCCAGCAGTGAAGGAGGGGCTGGAAACACCATATATTTT. Translation: CASSEGGAGNTIYF. This chain connects TRBV6-1 to TRBJ1-3, with D perhaps TRBD1 (5 bases). The CDR3 spans 14 residues. In germline, CDR1 is MNHNS, CDR2 SASEGT. Trimming took off 1 base at V and 2 bases at J, with 6 bases between the two ends.

A note on this clone: Other nucleotide sequences from this sample produce the same CDR3. The CDR3 region has the DNA TGCGCCAGCAGCCCCTTCATGAACACTGAAGCTTTCTTT. It codes for CASSPFMNTEAFF. The chain carries TRBV5-1 and TRBJ1-1; D gene ambiguous. The V gene's germline CDR1 is SGHRS and CDR2 YFSETQ. The CDR3 spans 13 residues. V lost 4 bases and J lost 0, with 7 bases in between.

This clone showed up just once. The chain combines TRBV10-3 with TRBJ2-1, with D possibly matching TRBD1 (6 bases). CDR1 is ENHRY and CDR2 is SYGVKD in the germline V gene. This CDR3 is built from 15 residues. The V end was cut by 0 bases, the J end by 5 bases, with 11 bases between. CDR3 DNA: TGTGCCATCAGTGAGTCATTTGGGGACAACAATGAGCAGTTCTTC. Protein product: CAISESFGDNNEQFF.

This clone was recorded only once. The rearrangement links TRBV2 to TRBJ2-5; 7 bases align to TRBD2. Germline V gene data show CDR1 as SNHLY and CDR2 as FYNNEI. Trimming at V came to 4 bases and at J to 5 bases, leaving 10 bases not matched to a gene. This CDR3 is built from 15 residues. CDR3 DNA sequence: TGTGCCAGCAGTGGCCAGCGGGGCAGGGTGGAGACCCAGTACTTC. Translated, it gives CASSGQRGRVETQYF.

As DNA, the CDR3 is TGTGCCAGCAGTCTTATAGGGGGGAGTGGTAGTAATGAGCAGTTCTTC. Translated, it gives CASSLIGGSGSNEQFF. The V call is TRBV28, the J call TRBJ2-1, with D perhaps given as TRBD1 or TRBD2 (6 bases each). This CDR3 is 16 amino acids long. Germline lookup yields CDR1 MDHEN and CDR2 SYDVKM. The V end was cut by 5 bases, the J end by 7 bases, with 21 bases between.

V usage is TRBV5-4 and J usage is TRBJ2-5; D is possibly TRBD1 (5 bases). Germline assignment: CDR1 SGHNT and CDR2 YYREEE (reference sequence). This CDR3 contains 14 residues. V was trimmed by 6 bases and J by 5 bases, leaving 17 bases between them. This chain's CDR3 is CASNPFGAWETQYF. The DNA of the CDR3 is TGTGCCAGCAACCCCTTTGGGGCTTGGGAGACCCAGTACTTC.

The chain combines TRBV15 with TRBJ2-7; D is possibly TRBD2 (5 bases). The CDR3 is 16 amino acids. V was trimmed by 3 bases and J by 7 bases, leaving 22 bases between them. In germline, CDR1 is LNHNV, CDR2 YYDKDF (reference sequence). The CDR3 nucleotides read TGTGCCACCAGCAGCCGACTCTCCGGGATGTTGGGGGAGCAGTACTTC. Protein sequence: CATSSRLSGMLGEQYF.

Note on this clone: Germline and junction disagree at one end, which may indicate a read error. The V gene is TRBV7-3, the J gene TRBJ2-2; 10 positions match TRBD2. This CDR3 comprises 18 residues. CDR1 SGHTA and CDR2 FQGTGA come from the germline V gene. CDR3 in DNA: TGTGCCAGCAGCTACGAAAGCGGGAGGGCCGCAAACAACGGGGAGCTGTTTTTT. Its translation is CASSYESGRAANNGELFF.

V is TRBV19 and J is TRBJ2-7, with 10 bases lining up with TRBD2. The CDR3 runs to 17 residues. Trimming at V came to 3 bases and at J to 5 bases, leaving 13 bases not matched to a gene. The V gene's germline CDR1 is LNHDA and CDR2 SQIVND (reference sequence). CDR3 sequence reads: CASSMPSGRSVGDEQYF. The CDR3 nucleotides are TGTGCCAGTAGTATGCCTAGCGGGAGATCAGTGGGCGACGAGCAGTACTTC.